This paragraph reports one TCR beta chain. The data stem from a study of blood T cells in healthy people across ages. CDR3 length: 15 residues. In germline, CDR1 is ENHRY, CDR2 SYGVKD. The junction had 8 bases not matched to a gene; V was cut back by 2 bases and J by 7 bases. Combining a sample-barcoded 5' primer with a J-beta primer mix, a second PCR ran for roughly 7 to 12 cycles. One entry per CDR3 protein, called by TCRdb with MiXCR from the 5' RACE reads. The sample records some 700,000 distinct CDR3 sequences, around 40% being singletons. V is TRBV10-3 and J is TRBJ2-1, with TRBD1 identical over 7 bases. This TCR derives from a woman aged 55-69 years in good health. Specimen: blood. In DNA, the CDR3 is TGTGCCATCAGTGAGAGTTTAGGGGGCGTAAATGAGCAGTTCTTC. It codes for CAISESLGGVNEQFF.